This T cell receptor (beta chain) was observed in a study of beta chain features in type 1 diabetes. The overall study: Summed over all samples, the examined sorted cells came to 85 million to 140 million. General observations from the study: PCR, the amplification step, might favor shorter templates, equally in patients and controls. cDNA-based sequencing might over-represent cells highly expressing TCR.

Reverse transcription of all isolated RNA meant that expressed TCRB transcripts were sequenced. The assay was immunoSEQ multiplex PCR, and TCRdb's table has in-frame clones only and misses some. The sample consists of a few hundred thousand clones, approximately 15% of them appearing once. The J segment lost 0 bases and the V segment lost 5 bases, leaving 3 bases of the junction unmatched. CDR3 length equals 15 residues. CDR1 SNHLY and CDR2 FYNNEI come from the germline V gene. Each donor gave one heparinised blood draw averaging around 120 mL. This clone was detected ten times or more. The antigen is unknown.

The specimen sequenced was central memory CD4+ T cells from blood. This receptor was obtained from a man aged 25-45 years in good health. The V gene is TRBV2, the J gene TRBJ2-3, with TRBD2 matching 9 bases. The CDR3 DNA reads as TGTGCCAGCAGTTATAGCGGGAGAAGCACAGATACGCAGTATTTT. Its translation is CASSYSGRSTDTQYF.